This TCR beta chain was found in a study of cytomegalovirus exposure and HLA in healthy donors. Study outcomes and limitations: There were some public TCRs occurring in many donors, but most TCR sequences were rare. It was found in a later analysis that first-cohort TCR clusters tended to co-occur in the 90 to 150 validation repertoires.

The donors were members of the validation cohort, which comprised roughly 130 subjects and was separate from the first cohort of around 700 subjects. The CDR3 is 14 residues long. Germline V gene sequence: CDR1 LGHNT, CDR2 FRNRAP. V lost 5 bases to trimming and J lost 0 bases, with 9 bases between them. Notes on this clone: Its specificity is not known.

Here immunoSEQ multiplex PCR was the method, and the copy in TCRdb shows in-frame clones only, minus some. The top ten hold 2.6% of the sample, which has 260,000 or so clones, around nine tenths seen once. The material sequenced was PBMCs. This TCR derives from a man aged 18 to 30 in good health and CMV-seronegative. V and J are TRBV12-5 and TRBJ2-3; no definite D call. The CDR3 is CASGLRLSTDTQYF. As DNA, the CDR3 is TGTGCTAGTGGTCTTAGACTGAGCACAGATACGCAGTATTTT.